The 16 T cell receptor beta chains presented below share a single source sample, sequenced in a study of T cell repertoires in cytomegalovirus infection. TCRdb independently ran MiXCR on the reads; one entry per CDR3 protein. The sample holds some 800,000 distinct CDR3 sequences; about 29% are singletons and the top ten take around 13%. These receptors have no identified antigens. The material was cultured CD8+ T cells from PBMCs, obtained from culture after CMV antigen stimulation. The receptor source for this set is a human donor in good health (CMV status not recorded). Some clones in this sample may be carry-over from other donors' samples.

This clonotype was found a few times. The J gene is TRBJ1-5, the V gene TRBV4-2; no reliable D call. Germline V CDR1 and CDR2: LGHNA, YNFKEQ. Between the trimmed V and J ends, which lost 0 bases and 5 bases, there was a span of 5 bases. There are 13 residues in the CDR3. The CDR3 nucleotides read TGTGCCAGCAGCCAAGAGGTTTATCAGCCCCAGCATTTT. This translates into CASSQEVYQPQHF.

A few counts support this clonotype. V and J are TRBV15 and TRBJ2-3; D gene ambiguous. Looked up from germline, CDR1 is LNHNV and CDR2 is YYDKDF (reference sequence). V was clipped by 6 bases and J by 0 bases, with 13 bases between them. This CDR3 contains 15 residues. The CDR3 DNA reads as TGTGCCACCAGGAGTCGCGGAACTAGCACAGATACGCAGTATTTT. Translated, it gives CATRSRGTSTDTQYF.

The rearrangement joins TRBV9 to TRBJ1-2; the D is unclear. The CDR3 runs 11 residues. The germline CDR1 and CDR2 sequences are SGDLS and YYNGEE. Between the trimmed V and J ends, which lost 3 bases and 5 bases, there was a span of 5 bases. The CDR3, as DNA: TGTGCCAGCAGCGGTAGATATGGCTACACCTTC. Protein: CASSGRYGYTF. The full variable domain, with the rest looked up from reference TRBV9 and TRBJ1-2, is DSGVTQTPKHLITATGQRVTLRCSPRSGDLSVYWYQQSLDQGLQFLIQYYNGEERAKGNILERFSAQQFPDLHSELNLSSLELGDSALYFCASSGRYGYTFGSGTRLTVV.

The chain links TRBV27 to TRBJ1-6, with D possibly being TRBD1 (5 bases). Trimming removed 5 bases from V and 3 bases from J, with 11 bases in between. This CDR3 has 15 amino acids. The germline V gene has CDR1 MNHEY and CDR2 SMNVEV (reference sequence). The DNA for the CDR3 is TGTGCCAGCAGTCGGGACGAAAGCTATAATTCACCCCTCCACTTT. Its translation: CASSRDESYNSPLHF.

The table lists this clonotype with a few counts. V usage is TRBV14 and J usage is TRBJ1-1; D unclear. This CDR3 is 12 amino acids long. V lost 0 bases and J lost 9, with 8 bases in between. CDR1 and CDR2 from the germline V gene are SGHDN and FVKESK. CDR3 protein: CASSQDRWKAFF. The CDR3 nucleotides are TGTGCCAGCAGCCAAGATCGGTGGAAAGCTTTCTTT.

This sequence joins TRBV6-8 and TRBJ2-1; TRBD1 matches 7 bases. CDR1 is MNHGY, CDR2 SAAAGT, per germline. The CDR3 covers 15 residues. With V trimmed by 7 bases and J by 2 bases, 8 bases remained unmatched. The CDR3 nucleotides read TGTGCCAGCACCGTACAGGGGCCGACCTACAATGAGCAGTTCTTC. Amino acids: CASTVQGPTYNEQFF.

This rearrangement joins TRBV2 to TRBJ1-1; no firm D call. Germline CDR1 reads SNHLY; CDR2 reads FYNNEI. Trimming took off 4 bases at V and 5 bases at J, with 11 bases between the two ends. The CDR3 consists of 13 residues. CDR3 sequence (DNA): TGTGCCAGCAGTGGCAAGTCAGAAACTGAAGCTTTCTTT. Translation gives CASSGKSETEAFF.

In its sample, this clonotype was seen a few times. The chain carries TRBV6-1 and TRBJ1-1; D ambiguous. CDR3 length equals 15 residues. The ends were cut back, 2 bases at V and 7 bases at J, with 17 bases in the middle. The germline gives CDR1 MNHNS, CDR2 SASEGT. As DNA, the CDR3 is TGTGCCAGCAGTGAAATTACCTTCCTGGGCGGTGAAGCTTTCTTT. This encodes CASSEITFLGGEAFF.

This clonotype has just a few counts. J is TRBJ1-2 and V is TRBV27, with no clear D. Trimming shortened V by 0 bases and J by 8 bases, and 13 bases separated the two germline ends. CDR3 size: 14 residues. Germline-derived CDR1 and CDR2 are MNHEY and SMNVEV (reference sequence). The CDR3 nucleotides read TGTGCCAGCAGTTTATCGGAGGGAAGTGGCGGCTACACCTTC. It specifies CASSLSEGSGGYTF.

This clonotype has ten or more counts. The chain couples TRBV7-2 to TRBJ2-3; 10 bases line up with TRBD2. The CDR3 has 17 residues. Germline assignment: CDR1 SGHTA and CDR2 FQGNSA. With 0 bases clipped from V and 4 bases from J, the junction kept 7 bases outside the gene matches. The CDR3 reads CASSLAPLAGGPDTQYF. The CDR3 DNA reads as TGTGCCAGCAGCTTAGCCCCCTTAGCGGGGGGCCCAGATACGCAGTATTTT.

The sample holds a few counts of this clonotype. The V and J genes are TRBV12-3 or TRBV12-4 and TRBJ2-1; D is unclear. Trimming pared 6 bases from V and 9 bases from J, leaving 15 bases between. CDR3 length equals 13 residues. The CDR3 loop is CASSIPAVGEQFF. The CDR3 DNA reads as TGTGCCAGCAGCATACCCGCGGTGGGTGAGCAGTTCTTC.

The genes are TRBV29-1 and TRBJ1-1; the D is unclear. The V gene's germline CDR1 is SQVTM and CDR2 ANQGSEA. This CDR3 spans 13 amino acids. V lost 4 bases to trimming and J lost 8 bases, with 17 bases between them. CDR3 nucleotide sequence: TGCAGCGTTGCGGCGGGGTTGGCATACGAAGCTTTCTTT. This codes for CSVAAGLAYEAFF.

This clonotype has at least ten counts. CDR3 residues: CASSLGLFTDTQYF. For the CDR3, the DNA is TGTGCCAGCAGCTTGGGACTGTTCACAGATACGCAGTATTTT. This chain joins TRBV7-2 and TRBJ2-3, with TRBD2 as a possible D gene (6 bases). V dropped 3 bases and J dropped 2 bases, with 9 bases sitting between them. The germline CDR1 and CDR2 sequences are SGHTA and FQGNSA. The CDR3 covers 14 residues.

V and J are TRBV6-8 and TRBJ2-1; no clear D gene. The CDR3 covers 15 residues. Between the trimmed V and J ends, which lost 3 bases and 2 bases, there was a span of 11 bases. Germline V CDR1 and CDR2: MNHGY, SAAAGT. The chain's CDR3 is CASSYGSTTYNEQFF. The CDR3, as DNA: TGTGCCAGCAGTTATGGGTCTACGACCTACAATGAGCAGTTCTTC.

The chain couples TRBV13 to TRBJ2-2, with 11 bases identical to TRBD1. The germline V gene encodes CDR1 PRHDT and CDR2 FYEKMQ (reference sequence). The CDR3 extends over 16 amino acids. J lost 4 bases, V lost 5 bases, and 6 bases had no gene match. The CDR3, as DNA: TGTGCCAGCAGCCCTGGACAGGGGGCGAGCACCGGGGAGCTGTTTTTT. Amino acid sequence: CASSPGQGASTGELFF.

The chain combines TRBV12-3 or TRBV12-4 with TRBJ2-2, with a weak D call TRBD2 (5 bases). The CDR3 length is 14 residues. Trimming left V 6 bases short and J 8 bases short, with 16 bases between. The CDR3 bases are TGTGCCAGCAGCCCCCCCGGGGTAGTTGGGGAGCTGTTTTTT. It encodes CASSPPGVVGELFF.